The next 23 T cell receptor beta chains were all read from a single sample in a study of blood T cell repertoires in COVID-19. Sequenced by immunoSEQ multiplex PCR; TCRdb stores in-frame clones only, minus some. Of a few hundred thousand clones detected, around 88% appear once; the ten largest clones hold around 12%. Material for sequencing was peripheral blood. All receptors come from a woman between 45 and 65 years old with COVID-19, enrolled during active disease.

The chain joins TRBV11-2 to TRBJ2-5, with 9 bases matching TRBD2. This CDR3 is 16 amino acids long. CDR1 SGHAT and CDR2 FQNNGV come from the germline V gene. Trimming removed 8 bases from V and 1 base from J; junction bases left unmatched: 11. CDR3 in DNA: TGTGCCAGCGAATCCGGGACTAGCTATTTCCAAGAGACCCAGTACTTC. This encodes CASESGTSYFQETQYF. The whole variable domain, remainder taken from reference TRBV11-2 and TRBJ2-5, is EAGVAQSPRYKIIEKRQSVAFWCNPISGHATLYWYQQILGQGPKLLIQFQNNGVVDDSQLPKDRFSAERLKGVDSTLKIQPAKLEDSAVYLCASESGTSYFQETQYFGPGTRLLVL.

CDR3 coding DNA: TGCGCCAGCAGCTTGGACCCAGGGCAATCCACCGGGGAGCTGTTTTTT. Amino acid sequence: CASSLDPGQSTGELFF. The J gene is TRBJ2-2, the V gene TRBV5-1, with a tentative D call TRBD1 (5 bases). The germline gives CDR1 SGHRS, CDR2 YFSETQ. V gave up 0 bases and J gave up 4 bases, with 13 bases separating them. The CDR3 contains 16 residues.

V is TRBV15 and J is TRBJ2-3; D is possibly TRBD2 (7 bases). V was trimmed by 0 bases and J by 5 bases, leaving 15 bases between them. Germline CDR1 is LNHNV and CDR2 is YYDKDF (reference sequence). The CDR3 has 16 residues. The CDR3 DNA sequence: TGTGCCACCAGCAGAGATTACCCGGGGGGCGGAGATACGCAGTATTTT. Protein product: CATSRDYPGGGDTQYF.

The rearrangement joins TRBV10-3 to TRBJ1-3; D is undetermined. Trimming removed 3 bases at V and 7 bases at J, with 10 bases between. Germline V CDR1 and CDR2: ENHRY, SYGVKD. The CDR3 consists of 13 residues. CDR3 amino acids: CAISDSPGNTIYF. DNA of the CDR3: TGTGCCATCAGTGATAGCCCCGGGAACACCATATATTTT.

CDR3 coding DNA: TGTGCTAGTGGTTTGGTCAACGAGCAGTACTTC. It yields the protein CASGLVNEQYF. The chain is built from TRBV12-5 and TRBJ2-7; no definite D call. Trimming left V 0 bases short and J 5 bases short, with 2 bases between. The CDR3 is 11 residues long. Germline values: CDR1 LGHNT, CDR2 FRNRAP. Looking up the rest from reference TRBV12-5 and TRBJ2-7 gives the full variable domain: DARVTQTPRHKVTEMGQEVTMRCQPILGHNTVFWYRQTMMQGLELLAYFRNRAPLDDSGMPKDRFSAEMPDATLATLKIQPSEPRDSAVYFCASGLVNEQYFGPGTRLTVT.

The genes are TRBV25-1 and TRBJ1-5; 9 bases fit TRBD1. This CDR3 contains 14 residues. The germline CDR1 and CDR2 sequences are MGHDK and SYGVNS. V was clipped by 7 bases and J by 0 bases; unmatched bases: 1. As DNA, the CDR3 is TGTGCCAGCAAACAGGGGGCTAGCAATCAGCCCCAGCATTTT. Protein product: CASKQGASNQPQHF.

This clone occurred a few times. The CDR3: CASRTGAEKAFF. The CDR3 nucleotides read TGTGCCAGTAGGACAGGGGCCGAAAAAGCTTTCTTT. The chain joins TRBV19 to TRBJ1-1; 8 bases are a match to TRBD1. Germline values: CDR1 LNHDA, CDR2 SQIVND (reference sequence). Trimming at V came to 6 bases and at J to 9 bases, leaving 6 bases not matched to a gene. The CDR3 consists of 12 residues.

The rearrangement links TRBV11-2 to TRBJ1-2, with 10 bases matching TRBD1. From germline, CDR1 is SGHAT and CDR2 FQNNGV. The CDR3 runs to 14 residues. Trimming cost V 4 bases and J 6 bases; bases outside gene matches: 5. In DNA, the CDR3 is TGTGCCAGCAGCTCCTCCGGGACAGGGGATGGCTACACCTTC. Translating gives CASSSSGTGDGYTF.

This clone was found a few times. The chain employs TRBV10-1 and TRBJ2-7; the match to TRBD1 covers 10 bases. V was pared by 3 bases and J by 6 bases, with 5 bases of the junction left unmatched. The CDR3 spans 14 residues. Looked up from germline, CDR1 is WNHNN and CDR2 is SYGVQD (reference sequence). The CDR3 DNA follows: TGCGCCAGCAGTGACGGGACAGGGGCGTCCGAGCAGTACTTC. This codes for CASSDGTGASEQYF.

This chain uses TRBV10-3 with TRBJ1-6, with a possible D match to TRBD1 (5 bases). The length of the CDR3 is 16 residues. V was cut by 4 bases and J by 3 bases, with 13 bases left in between. The germline V gene has CDR1 ENHRY and CDR2 SYGVKD. CDR3 in amino acids: CAISVGQGNYNSPLHF. The DNA of the CDR3 is TGTGCCATCAGTGTTGGGCAGGGTAACTATAATTCACCCCTCCACTTT.

V is TRBV5-6 and J is TRBJ1-2; TRBD1 matches 10 bases. This CDR3 spans 16 amino acids. From germline, CDR1 is SGHDT and CDR2 YYEEEE. J gave up 3 bases and V 3 bases, and 8 bases lay outside the gene matches. The DNA for the CDR3 is TGTGCCAGCAGCTCTGCTCTGGGACAGGGGTACTATGGCTACACCTTC. Its translation: CASSSALGQGYYGYTF.

The chain employs TRBV10-1 and TRBJ1-6; perhaps TRBD1 as D (6 bases). The CDR3 extends over 15 amino acids. In germline, CDR1 is WNHNN, CDR2 SYGVQD (reference sequence). With 7 bases removed from V and 7 bases from J, the gap between germline ends came to 17 bases. The CDR3 coding sequence is TGCGCCAGCAAACGGGACATCGGGACCAATTCACCCCTCCACTTT. It specifies CASKRDIGTNSPLHF.

The genes are TRBV3-1 (or the pseudogene TRBV3-2) and TRBJ2-7, with 10 bases aligning to TRBD1. Trimming cost V 4 bases and J 5 bases; bases outside gene matches: 5. Germline assignment: CDR1 LGHDT and CDR2 YNNKEL (reference sequence). The CDR3 loop spans 14 amino acids. CDR3 in DNA: TGTGCCAGCAGCCCCCGGGACAGGGGCGACGAGCAGTACTTC. Translating gives CASSPRDRGDEQYF.

The chain couples TRBV24-1 to TRBJ2-5; perhaps TRBD2 as D (5 bases). Trimming left V 7 bases short and J 2 bases short, with 13 bases between. Germline assignment: CDR1 KGHDR and CDR2 SFDVKD. CDR3 size: 14 residues. CDR3 nucleotides: TGTGCCACCAGAGGTACCGGGGATCAAGAGACCCAGTACTTC. It specifies CATRGTGDQETQYF.

This chain connects TRBV7-3 to TRBJ1-2; maybe TRBD1 (5 bases). This CDR3 has 13 amino acids. Germline CDR1 and CDR2: SGHTA and FQGTGA. V lost 2 bases and J 8 bases, leaving 12 bases between the germline ends. CDR3 bases: TGTGCCAGCAGCTTAGGGGTGGGGCGCGGCTACACCTTC. Translated: CASSLGVGRGYTF.

The rearrangement uses TRBV28 and TRBJ1-1; 7 bases align to TRBD1. Germline CDR1 and CDR2: MDHEN and SYDVKM. The CDR3 loop spans 12 amino acids. With 8 bases clipped from V and 7 bases from J, the junction kept 7 bases outside the gene matches. The CDR3: CASSDRIGEAFF. The CDR3 bases are TGTGCCAGCTCGGACAGGATCGGTGAAGCTTTCTTT.

V is TRBV4-2 and J is TRBJ2-2, with D maybe TRBD1 (6 bases). The CDR3 has 16 amino acids. V was clipped by 0 bases and J by 0 bases, with 8 bases between them. Germline V CDR1 and CDR2: LGHNA, YNFKEQ. CDR3 protein: CASSQEDSSNTGELFF. The CDR3 DNA follows: TGTGCCAGCAGCCAAGAGGACAGCTCGAACACCGGGGAGCTGTTTTTT.

This chain joins TRBV19 and TRBJ1-4; D perhaps matches TRBD1 (5 bases). The CDR3 consists of 14 residues. V was shortened by 5 bases and J by 8 bases, with 15 bases between the two germline ends. In germline, CDR1 is LNHDA, CDR2 SQIVND (reference sequence). The CDR3 spells CASSPGREGEKLFF. As DNA, the CDR3 is TGTGCCAGTAGTCCCGGCAGGGAAGGCGAAAAACTGTTTTTT.

This chain links TRBV11-2 with TRBJ1-6; D is possibly TRBD1 (6 bases). Trimming cost V 0 bases and J 3 bases, with 9 bases left between them. The CDR3 spans 16 residues. CDR1 is SGHAT and CDR2 is FQNNGV in the germline V gene. In DNA form, the CDR3 reads TGTGCCAGCAGCTTAGATCGACAGGTCTATAATTCACCCCTCCACTTT. Its translation is CASSLDRQVYNSPLHF.

The V gene is TRBV28, the J gene TRBJ1-6; maybe TRBD1 (5 bases). The CDR3 covers 15 residues. Germline CDR1 MDHEN, CDR2 SYDVKM. Trimming shortened V by 2 bases and J by 5 bases, and 10 bases separated the two germline ends. CDR3 sequence reads: CASSLAGTNNSPLHF. CDR3 DNA: TGTGCCAGCAGTTTAGCCGGGACTAATAATTCACCCCTCCACTTT.

V usage is TRBV7-3 and J usage is TRBJ2-2; no firm D call. CDR3 length: 14 residues. The ends were cut back, 5 bases at V and 1 base at J, with 8 bases in the middle. Germline V gene data show CDR1 as SGHTA and CDR2 as FQGTGA. CDR3: CASSLGGNTGELFF. The CDR3 DNA reads as TGTGCCAGCAGCCTCGGTGGGAACACCGGGGAGCTGTTTTTT.

The rearrangement uses TRBV7-2 and TRBJ1-4; D remains ambiguous. CDR3 size: 14 residues. Trimming took 5 bases from V and 5 from J, leaving 12 bases between them. CDR1 and CDR2 from the germline V gene are SGHTA and FQGNSA. Here the CDR3 reads CASSPGLSNEKLFF. Here the CDR3 DNA reads TGTGCCAGCAGCCCTGGGCTTTCGAATGAAAAACTGTTTTTT.

For the CDR3, the DNA is TGTGCCAGCAGTTACGGTTCGGGGGAAGGCTACACCTTC. Its translation: CASSYGSGEGYTF. This sequence joins TRBV6-5 and TRBJ1-2; D is possibly TRBD1 (5 bases). Trimming pared 2 bases from V and 8 bases from J, leaving 12 bases between. CDR1 is MNHEY and CDR2 is SVGAGI in the germline V gene. The CDR3 has 13 residues.